One and the same sample provided the 19 T cell receptor beta chains below, sequenced in a study of neoadjuvant anti-PD-1 for oral cavity cancer. Profiling relied on immunoSEQ multiplex PCR, and the TCRdb table lists in-frame clones only, not all of them. The sample shows 5,500 to 7,500 clones, roughly 74% of them seen only once. Source: PBMCs, taken before nivolumab (anti-PD-1) treatment. These TCRs come from a person aged 40 to 85 with oral cavity squamous cell carcinoma.

Only a few counts were recorded for this clone. This sequence joins TRBV19 and TRBJ1-1, with D perhaps matching TRBD1 (6 bases). The germline gives CDR1 LNHDA, CDR2 SQIVND (reference sequence). The length of the CDR3 is 14 residues. Trimming pared 5 bases from V and 3 bases from J, leaving 13 bases between. CDR3 nucleotides: TGTGCCAGTAGTCCCAGGGGTCGGCACACTGAAGCTTTCTTT. The encoded protein is CASSPRGRHTEAFF.

The CDR3 sequence: CASSKGGNQPQHF. The DNA for the CDR3 is TGTGCCAGTTCCAAGGGGGGCAATCAGCCCCAGCATTTT. This chain uses TRBV19 with TRBJ1-5; D possibly corresponds to TRBD1 (6 bases). The CDR3 sequence is 13 residues long. Trimming took off 8 bases at V and 2 bases at J, with 10 bases between the two ends. Germline-derived CDR1 and CDR2 are LNHDA and SQIVND (reference sequence).

V gene TRBV13 combines with J gene TRBJ1-6, with D unclear. The germline V and J ends were trimmed by 3 bases and 7 bases, with 4 bases remaining between them. This CDR3 region has 12 residues. Germline values: CDR1 PRHDT, CDR2 FYEKMQ (reference sequence). CDR3 amino acids: CASSLGNSPLHF. The CDR3 bases are TGTGCCAGCAGCTTGGGAAATTCACCCCTCCACTTT.

In this sample, this clone turned up a few times. The V gene is TRBV7-9, the J gene TRBJ2-3, with 7 bases matching TRBD1. V was pared by 5 bases and J by 1 base, with 9 bases of the junction left unmatched. The CDR3 totals 16 residues. Germline V gene sequence: CDR1 SEHNR, CDR2 FQNEAQ (reference sequence). CDR3 DNA: TGTGCCAGCAGCGCTGACAGGGCTGGGGGCACAGATACGCAGTATTTT. It encodes CASSADRAGGTDTQYF.

This clone was observed a few times. This sequence joins TRBV14 and TRBJ1-1; D is unresolved. Trimming stripped 3 bases from V and 1 base from J, with 9 bases between. Germline CDR1 and CDR2: SGHDN and FVKESK. This CDR3 region has 14 residues. CDR3 nucleotides: TGTGCCAGCAGCCACCAGACCGGGAACACTGAAGCTTTCTTT. It specifies CASSHQTGNTEAFF.

This chain joins TRBV4-3 and TRBJ2-3, with TRBD2 matching 11 bases. This CDR3 region has 18 residues. Germline V gene sequence: CDR1 LGHNA, CDR2 YSLEER. The junction had 19 bases not matched to a gene; V was cut back by 5 bases and J by 9 bases. CDR3 protein: CASSGGSGGAPGEKTQYF. CDR3 DNA sequence: TGCGCCAGCAGCGGGGGTAGCGGGGGGGCCCCGGGAGAGAAAACGCAGTATTTT.

The J gene is TRBJ2-3, the V gene TRBV9, with 11 nucleotides matching TRBD2. This CDR3 contains 17 residues. J lost 5 bases, V lost 0 bases, and 8 bases had no gene match. Germline V CDR1 and CDR2: SGDLS, YYNGEE. CDR3 coding DNA: TGTGCCAGCAGCGTAGGCCTAGCGGGGGGCGGAGAAGATACGCAGTATTTT. Amino acid sequence: CASSVGLAGGGEDTQYF.

This chain links TRBV5-1 with TRBJ2-5; unclear D gene. The V end lost 2 bases, the J end lost 0 bases, and 2 bases lay between the germline ends. Germline assignment: CDR1 SGHRS and CDR2 YFSETQ. This CDR3 region has 12 residues. CDR3 in amino acids: CASSFNQETQYF. The CDR3 DNA is TGCGCCAGCAGCTTTAACCAAGAGACCCAGTACTTC.

By share of the sample, this clone is large. The chain recombines TRBV5-1 with TRBJ2-1; no reliable D call. The CDR3 contains 14 residues. From germline, CDR1 is SGHRS and CDR2 YFSETQ. Trimming removed 0 bases from V and 2 bases from J, with 6 bases in between. This chain's CDR3 is CASSLDLAYNEQFF. CDR3 bases: TGCGCCAGCAGCTTGGACCTAGCCTACAATGAGCAGTTCTTC. Supplemented by reference TRBV5-1 and TRBJ2-1, the full variable domain reads KAGVTQTPRYLIKTRGQQVTLSCSPISGHRSVSWYQQTPGQGLQFLFEYFSETQRNKGNFPGRFSGRQFSNSRSEMNVSTLELGDSALYLCASSLDLAYNEQFFGPGTRLTVL.

V gene TRBV9 combines with J gene TRBJ2-5; no reliable D call. Germline lookup yields CDR1 SGDLS and CDR2 YYNGEE. This CDR3 spans 16 amino acids. V gave up 1 base and J gave up 2 bases, with 15 bases separating them. The CDR3 region has the DNA TGTGCCAGCAGCGTAAATCCCCAACCCCTACAAGAGACCCAGTACTTC. Its translation is CASSVNPQPLQETQYF.

This clone has only one observation. V is TRBV7-2 and J is TRBJ2-3; 8 nucleotides match TRBD2. Germline V gives CDR1 SGHTA, CDR2 FQGNSA. With 2 bases clipped from V and 3 bases from J, the junction kept 4 bases outside the gene matches. The length of the CDR3 is 15 residues. The DNA of the CDR3 is TGTGCCAGCAGCTTAAACCGGGGGGGGACAGATACGCAGTATTTT. Its translation: CASSLNRGGTDTQYF. Together with reference TRBV7-2 and TRBJ2-3, the CDR3 gives the full variable domain: GAGVSQSPSNKVTEKGKDVELRCDPISGHTALYWYRQSLGQGLEFLIYFQGNSAPDKSGLPSDRFSAERTGGSVSTLTIQRTQQEDSAVYLCASSLNRGGTDTQYFGPGTRLTVL.

The V call is TRBV30, the J call TRBJ1-4; unclear D gene. The germline gives CDR1 GTSNPN, CDR2 SVGIG (reference sequence). Trimming took off 4 bases at V and 3 bases at J, with 12 bases between the two ends. The CDR3 contains 14 residues. This CDR3 is CAWKINSANEKLFF. The DNA of the CDR3 is TGTGCCTGGAAAATAAACTCGGCTAATGAAAAACTGTTTTTT.

The chain couples TRBV27 to TRBJ2-7, with 7 bases fitting TRBD1. CDR1 is MNHEY and CDR2 is SMNVEV in the germline V gene (reference sequence). CDR3 length equals 13 residues. V was clipped by 6 bases and J by 2 bases; unmatched bases: 4. The CDR3 is CASRLGTAYEQYF. DNA of the CDR3: TGTGCCAGCAGGCTAGGGACAGCCTACGAGCAGTACTTC.

The V call is TRBV5-1, the J call TRBJ2-7; no clear D gene. The CDR3 sequence is 14 residues long. The germline V gene encodes CDR1 SGHRS and CDR2 YFSETQ. Trimming shortened V by 1 base and J by 12 bases, and 20 bases separated the two germline ends. The CDR3: CASSLTVQVRDLYF. The DNA of the CDR3 is TGCGCCAGCAGCTTGACCGTCCAGGTTCGAGATCTGTACTTC.

This rearrangement joins TRBV6-5 to TRBJ1-6; TRBD1 might be the D (5 bases). The CDR3 totals 13 residues. Germline-derived CDR1 and CDR2 are MNHEY and SVGAGI. V was shortened by 6 bases and J by 8 bases, with 11 bases between the two germline ends. CDR3 DNA: TGTGCCAGCAGCAGGGTTTCCGATTCACCCCTCCACTTT. This gives the protein CASSRVSDSPLHF.

In its sample, this clone was seen once. The V and J genes are TRBV19 and TRBJ2-6, with D perhaps being TRBD1 or TRBD2 (5 bases each). The V end lost 6 bases, the J end lost 0 bases, and 15 bases lay between the germline ends. Germline V gene lookup returns CDR1 LNHDA and CDR2 SQIVND (reference sequence). This CDR3 is 17 amino acids long. CDR3 nucleotides: TGTGCCAGTAGCTTCCGGGACGATTTCTCTGGGGCCAACGTCCTGACTTTC. The encoded protein is CASSFRDDFSGANVLTF.

The chain carries TRBV18 and TRBJ1-3, with D perhaps matching TRBD1 (5 bases). CDR3 length: 17 residues. From germline, CDR1 is KGHSH and CDR2 LQKENI. V lost 3 bases to trimming and J lost 0 bases, with 15 bases between them. CDR3 nucleotide sequence: TGTGCCAGCTCACCCTTCGACAGCCCCAGCTCTGGAAACACCATATATTTT. This codes for CASSPFDSPSSGNTIYF.

The chain couples TRBV7-2 to TRBJ1-1; TRBD1 aligns across 9 bases. Trimming took 5 bases from V and 5 from J; bases not matched to a gene: 6. The CDR3 contains 14 residues. Germline-derived CDR1 and CDR2 are SGHTA and FQGNSA. CDR3 nucleotides: TGTGCCAGCAGCCGTAGACAGGGGGTGACTGAAGCTTTCTTT. It specifies CASSRRQGVTEAFF.

The V and J genes are TRBV7-2 and TRBJ1-1; D is ambiguous. V shed 2 bases and J shed 1 base, with 5 bases lying between them. Germline CDR1 and CDR2: SGHTA and FQGNSA. This CDR3 is built from 13 residues. CDR3 sequence reads: CASSLSRNTEAFF. The DNA for the CDR3 is TGTGCCAGCAGCTTAAGTAGGAACACTGAAGCTTTCTTT.